This T cell receptor (beta chain) came from a study of T cells in Graves' hyperthyroidism and ophthalmopathy (dated by TCRdb to the late 2010s). For the study in its entirety: Peripheral blood samples were taken at the time of initial diagnosis, prior to any treatment. To identify distinguishing TCR V-J signatures, a discovery cohort of around 98 patients was used, comprising 40 to 45 with Graves' ophthalmopathy and about 59 with stable Graves' hyperthyroidism. Whether ophthalmopathy could be predicted prospectively was tested in an independent validation cohort made up of under 20 hyperthyroidism patients plus 17 patients who later progressed to ophthalmopathy. The roughly 90 discovery patients were divided at random into training and test sets in a 7:3 ratio. The study also compared thyroid tissue and blood T-cell repertoires from more than five Graves' hyperthyroidism patients. Once sampling was done, hyperthyroidism patients were given methimazole at a starting dose of 30 mg daily, whereas ophthalmopathy patients were given high-dose intravenous methylprednisolone. TCR Vbeta CDR3 sequencing of 130 to 150 peripheral blood samples (roughly 43 ophthalmopathy, approximately 80 hyperthyroidism and roughly 17 progressor patients) is reported in the paper.

TCR beta CDR3 regions were amplified from RNA transcripts. The TCR CDR3 was subjected to a first round of RT-PCR using the HTBI primer set and the Qiagen OneStep RT-PCR kit. Libraries were constructed in a second round of multiplex PCR, after which size selection and purification were performed. The libraries were sequenced on an Illumina HiSeq2000 using paired-end 100 bp reads. The authors processed their data as follows. SOAPnuke was used to process the raw data, removing reads that contained adapters or uncalled bases, had a mean Phred below 15, or lacked an exact match to the constant primer or identifier. High-quality paired reads were merged with COPE v1.2.5, and unique nucleotide sequences were defined as clonotypes. MiTCR v1.1 was used to align clonotypes to the IMGT TRBV, TRBD and TRBJ reference segments. Only V-J combinations with frequency above 0.0001, covering about 99% of repertoires, were analysed. A TCS score was defined as the ratio between F50 (clonal expansion) and ExV (chaos), using BLOSUM62-based TCRdist between CDR3 peptides within each V-J. Welch's t-statistics and random forest reduced around 510 V-J features to some 14, which were used in a naive Bayes classifier (R e1071). TCRdb itself trimmed the public reads at Q25 with fastp, ran MiXCR and retained productive beta chains. For every CDR3 protein sequence, its rows merge into one entry that carries the most common genes and DNA. Clone size and V and J calls follow TCRdb, not the original study. Counted in this sample were some 690,000 distinct CDR3 sequences; about 18% of them appeared once. The top ten hold 15% to 18% of the sample.

Here is what the overall study found, with its caveats: Most expanded thyroid clonotypes (frequency above 0.001) were also detected in blood, a finding suggesting that blood repertoires may reflect thyroid immune responses. Sample size was not statistically predetermined, and blinding of investigators to group allocation was not performed. A 13 V-J signature model separated ophthalmopathy from stable hyperthyroidism, with around 90% sensitivity and 81% to 83% specificity in cross-validation and 80%/75% in testing. In validation, the model predicted progression to ophthalmopathy a median of approximately 6.3 months before onset, with about 67% sensitivity and nearly 75% specificity.

Stable Graves' hyperthyroidism was defined as the absence of progression to ophthalmopathy over 18 months of follow-up. Hyperthyroidism patients were aged 18 to 65 years and newly diagnosed, with disease duration of less than 2 months. Any patient with an uncontrolled infection, another autoimmune disease, pregnancy or lactation was excluded. Diagnoses were based on clinical symptoms, serum thyroxine and TRAb, thyroid ultrasound and orbital computed tomography. PBMCs were isolated from about 9.2 ml of fresh peripheral blood by Ficoll-Paque density gradient centrifugation. Total RNA was extracted using Trizol reagent, and RNA quality was assessed on an Agilent 2100 Bioanalyzer. The sample holds many counts of this clonotype. This clone's antigen is unknown. No much larger clone is present one base from it, and per-base qualities are unavailable. Including the terminal cysteine and phenylalanine, the CDR3 comprises 17 residues. CDR3 DNA is the only sequence kept; it has 51 bases, read in frame from the first base. In the germline V gene (reference sequence), CDR1 corresponds to SGHAT and CDR2 to FQDESV. Relative to germline, V is 5 bases shorter and J is 7 bases shorter, with 24 bases between their ends.

The TCR comes from a man between 45 and 60 years old with Graves' hyperthyroidism. Material for sequencing was blood. The receptor chain draws on TRBV11-1 and TRBJ2-1; TRBD2 is possibly the D segment (6 matching bases). CDR3 loop: CASSPPGGALGGNEQFF. DNA sequence: TGTGCCAGCAGCCCGCCGGGCGGGGCCCTCGGGGGTAATGAGCAGTTCTTC.